The rows below give T cell receptor beta chains drawn from one sample of a study of OX40 agonist ivuxolimab in advanced cancers. Repertoires were generated with immunoSEQ multiplex PCR, while TCRdb's copy carries only in-frame clones and drops some. The sample has about 73,000 clones, approximately 79% seen once; the top ten hold less than 3%. The sequenced sample was CD4+ or CD8+ T cells sorted from blood, obtained in a trial of the OX40 agonist ivuxolimab. These receptors originate from an adult with an advanced solid tumor such as melanoma, head and neck, liver or kidney cancer. CDR3s include the opening cysteine and the closing phenylalanine or tryptophan. Fields, in order: V gene, J gene, D gene, clone size, CDR3 DNA, CDR3 protein. The D gene is left open where the match is weak. Expanded clones are given a class, and other clones once, few, many or no size at all.

TRBV6-1	TRBJ1-1	-	-	TGTGCCAGCAACAGGGTGGACACTTCTGAAGCTTTCTTT	CASNRVDTSEAFF
TRBV5-1	TRBJ2-4	TRBD1	-	TGCGCCAGCAGCTCCACAGGGGAAGGCATTCAGTACTTC	CASSSTGEGIQYF
TRBV11-2	TRBJ2-5	-	-	TGTGCCAGCAGCCCCCATTCGGGGGCAGAGACCCAGTACTTC	CASSPHSGAETQYF
TRBV4-3	TRBJ2-1	-	-	TGCGCCAGCAGCCAAGGCGGGGATTCCGCGGGTGGTGAGCAGTTCTTC	CASSQGGDSAGGEQFF
TRBV7-2	TRBJ1-1	-	few	TGTGCCAGCAGTACCCCCGGAGGGGGGCAAATCAATCTGAACACTGAAGCTTTCTTT	CASSTPGGGQINLNTEAFF
TRBV6-1	TRBJ1-3	-	-	TGTGCCAGCAGTGTGGATGGAAACACCATATATTTT	CASSVDGNTIYF
TRBV2	TRBJ2-1	-	-	TGTGCCAGCAGCGCCAGGGTTGCGGAGTACTACAATGAGCAGTTCTTC	CASSARVAEYYNEQFF
TRBV19	TRBJ2-5	-	-	TGTGCCAGTAGTATCGGGGGATCTAGAGAGACCCAGTACTTC	CASSIGGSRETQYF
TRBV7-2	TRBJ1-1	-	-	TGTGCCAGCAGCTTAGGGCAGTTGAACACTGAAGCTTTCTTT	CASSLGQLNTEAFF
TRBV6-5	TRBJ1-5	-	-	TGTGCCAGCAGTTTACGAACCGGGGGCAATCAGCCCCAGCATTTT	CASSLRTGGNQPQHF
TRBV2	TRBJ1-2	-	-	TGTGCCAGCGATGGCGATAACTATGGCTACACCTTC	CASDGDNYGYTF
TRBV19	TRBJ2-7	TRBD2	once	TGTGCCAGTAGTAGGACTAGCGGGAGGGCCTACGAGCAGTACTTC	CASSRTSGRAYEQYF
TRBV7-2	TRBJ2-2	-	-	TGTGCCAGCAGCTTAATGGCAGCGAAATCGAACACCGGGGAGCTGTTTTTT	CASSLMAAKSNTGELFF
TRBV11-2	TRBJ2-1	-	-	TGTGCCAGCAGCTTAGAACCCGGCGGGCCCGAGTTCTTC	CASSLEPGGPEFF
TRBV2	TRBJ1-5	-	-	TGTGCCAGCAGCCGGGGAGTGAATCAGCCCCAGCATTTT	CASSRGVNQPQHF
TRBV28	TRBJ1-2	-	-	TGTGCCAGCAGTTCAGACAGGCGGGTGGGCGGCTACACCTTC	CASSSDRRVGGYTF
TRBV5-1	TRBJ1-1	-	-	TGCGCCAGCAGCTTGGAAGGTACTGAAGCTTTCTTT	CASSLEGTEAFF
TRBV18	TRBJ2-2	TRBD1	once	TGTGCCAGCTCACCCCGCCTACCTACAGGGGACACCGGGGAGCTGTTTTTT	CASSPRLPTGDTGELFF
TRBV7-2	TRBJ2-5	TRBD2	-	TGTGCCAGCAGCTTCGGGACTAACAAAGGAGCCCAGTACTTC	CASSFGTNKGAQYF
TRBV7-9	TRBJ2-4	TRBD1	-	TGTGCCAGCAGCTTGGGGACAGGGGGCCTTAGCATTCAGTACTTC	CASSLGTGGLSIQYF
TRBV19	TRBJ1-5	-	-	TGTGCCAGTAGTACAGGGATCAATCAGCCCCAGCATTTT	CASSTGINQPQHF
TRBV5-1	TRBJ1-1	-	-	TGCGCCAGCAGCTTGAATCAGATAAGACAGGAAGGCACTGAAGCTTTCTTT	CASSLNQIRQEGTEAFF
TRBV5-1	TRBJ1-1	-	-	TGCGCCAGCAGCTTGGGATACACATACCTAAACACTGAAGCTTTCTTT	CASSLGYTYLNTEAFF
TRBV7-2	TRBJ1-6	-	-	TGTGCCAGCTGTGGGAACCCCTATAATTCACCCCTCCACTTT	CASCGNPYNSPLHF
TRBV5-1	TRBJ2-5	TRBD2	-	TGCGCCAGCAGTCGACTAGCGGTCCAAGAGACCCAGTACTTC	CASSRLAVQETQYF
TRBV11-3	TRBJ2-5	-	few	TGTGCCAGCGATCGGGGACCCAAAGAGACCCAGTACTTC	CASDRGPKETQYF
TRBV5-6	TRBJ2-2	-	-	TGTGCCAGCAGCTTCCGGTCCGGGGAGCTGTTTTTT	CASSFRSGELFF